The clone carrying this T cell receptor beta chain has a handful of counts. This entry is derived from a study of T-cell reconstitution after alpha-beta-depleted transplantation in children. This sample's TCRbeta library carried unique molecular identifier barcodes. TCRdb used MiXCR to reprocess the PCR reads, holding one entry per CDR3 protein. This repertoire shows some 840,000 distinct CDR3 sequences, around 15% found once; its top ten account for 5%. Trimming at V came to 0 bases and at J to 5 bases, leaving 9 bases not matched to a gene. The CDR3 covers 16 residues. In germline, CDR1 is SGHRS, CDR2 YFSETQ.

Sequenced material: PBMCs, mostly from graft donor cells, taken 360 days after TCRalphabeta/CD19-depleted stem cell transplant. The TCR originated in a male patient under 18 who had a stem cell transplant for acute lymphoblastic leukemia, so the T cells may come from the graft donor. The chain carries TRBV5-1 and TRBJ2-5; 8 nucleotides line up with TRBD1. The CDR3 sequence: CASSLGDRGSMETQYF. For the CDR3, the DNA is TGCGCCAGCAGCTTGGGTGACAGGGGATCTATGGAGACCCAGTACTTC.